This T cell receptor (beta chain) was profiled in a study of response to subunit inactivated influenza vaccine. This clonotype was detected only a few times. TCRdb reprocessed the RT-PCR reads via MiXCR and lists one record per CDR3 protein. In the table there are fewer than 700,000 distinct CDR3 sequences, 10% to 15% of which are singletons. The TCR originated in a man in his forties or fifties who received an inactivated influenza vaccine. Material: PBMCs from blood, obtained 35 to 45 days after vaccination.

This chain's CDR3 is CASSQGDYLYNEQFF. The CDR3 DNA is TGCGCCAGCAGCCAAGGCGACTACCTCTACAATGAGCAGTTCTTC. V usage is TRBV4-3 and J usage is TRBJ2-1, with a tentative D call TRBD2 (5 bases). The V end lost 1 base, the J end lost 3 bases, and 10 bases lay between the germline ends. Germline CDR1 and CDR2: LGHNA and YSLEER. This CDR3 region has 15 residues.